Listed below are T cell receptor beta chains from one sample, sequenced in a study of cytomegalovirus exposure and HLA in healthy donors. Produced via immunoSEQ multiplex PCR; TCRdb's table is partial and in-frame only. Here the sample spans more than 100,000 clones, over 75% being singletons. What was sequenced was PBMCs. These receptors were taken from a woman younger than 30 in good health and CMV-seropositive. Each CDR3 is given with its conserved first and last residue. The D gene is left open where the match is weak. Rows give clone size only sometimes, using once, few, many, or a class for an expanded clone.

TGTGCCTGGTCCGCCGGGACAGGGGCCTACGAGCAGTACTTC | CAWSAGTGAYEQYF | . | TRBV30 | TRBD1 | TRBJ2-7
TGTGCCTGGAGCGCCTTCGGGAACACTGAAGCTTTCTTT | CAWSAFGNTEAFF | . | TRBV30 | . | TRBJ1-1
TGTGCCAGCAGTTTATTTAGCGGGAGCTCCTACGAGCAGTACTTC | CASSLFSGSSYEQYF | few | TRBV27 | TRBD2 | TRBJ2-7
TGTGCCAGCAGCGTAGGTTCAGGGGGCTCCTACAATGAGCAGTTCTTC | CASSVGSGGSYNEQFF | . | TRBV9 | TRBD1 | TRBJ2-1
TGTGCCAGCAGCTTGACCACCGGGACAGGGGGGCAGCCCCAGCATTTT | CASSLTTGTGGQPQHF | . | TRBV5-6 | TRBD1 | TRBJ1-5
TGTGCCAGCAGCTTAGATGGCAGAAGCACCGGGGAGCTGTTTTTT | CASSLDGRSTGELFF | . | TRBV7-9 | . | TRBJ2-2
TGTGCCAGCAGCACCGGACTAGTTTTAGATACCGGGGAGCTGTTTTTT | CASSTGLVLDTGELFF | . | TRBV5-4 | TRBD2 | TRBJ2-2
TGTGCCAGCTCACCAATCGGTCGACAGGGGGCGAACTATGGCTACACCTTC | CASSPIGRQGANYGYTF | . | TRBV18 | TRBD1 | TRBJ1-2
TGTGCCAGCAGTGGATGGGCGGGAGGCACAGATACGCAGTATTTT | CASSGWAGGTDTQYF | . | TRBV6-1 | TRBD2 | TRBJ2-3
TGTGCCAGTACCACCCCGGGGGGCCCTAACTATGGCTACACCTTC | CASTTPGGPNYGYTF | . | TRBV19 | . | TRBJ1-2
TGTGCCACCCGAGGGACAGGGGTCACCGGGGAGCTGTTTTTT | CATRGTGVTGELFF | . | TRBV15 | TRBD1 | TRBJ2-2
TGTGCCAGCAGCTTAGGGGGGGACACCGGGGAGCTGTTTTTT | CASSLGGDTGELFF | . | TRBV7-9 | . | TRBJ2-2
TGTGCCAGCAGCTTGGCTAGCGGACTAGTTCATGAGCAGTTCTTC | CASSLASGLVHEQFF | . | TRBV7-9 | TRBD2 | TRBJ2-1
TGTGCCAGCAGCCAAGAAGGGACTAGCGTCTCCTACAATGAGCAGTTCTTC | CASSQEGTSVSYNEQFF | . | TRBV4-2 | TRBD2 | TRBJ2-1
TGTGCCAGCAGCTTTGGCCGGACAGGCGAGCAGTACTTC | CASSFGRTGEQYF | . | TRBV5-6 | TRBD1 | TRBJ2-7
TGTGCCAGCAGTGAGGCGGGCTCCTACAATGAGCAGTTCTTC | CASSEAGSYNEQFF | . | TRBV25-1 | . | TRBJ2-1
TGTGCCAGCAGTCCTCGGACTAGCGGGAGTTACGAGCAGTACTTC | CASSPRTSGSYEQYF | . | TRBV28 | TRBD2 | TRBJ2-7
TGTGCCAGTAGTCGGACTAGCGGGGTATCTAGGAATGAGCAGTTCTTC | CASSRTSGVSRNEQFF | . | TRBV19 | TRBD2 | TRBJ2-1
TGTGCCAGCAGTTTATCGTTCGCAGGGGCCCACGAGCAGTACTTC | CASSLSFAGAHEQYF | . | TRBV27 | . | TRBJ2-7
TGTGCCAGCAGTTACGGCAGCACTGAAGCTTTCTTT | CASSYGSTEAFF | . | TRBV6-5 | . | TRBJ1-1
TGTGCCAGAAGCTTAGCGGCACAGTGGGAGACCCAGTACTTC | CARSLAAQWETQYF | . | TRBV7-5 | . | TRBJ2-5
TGTGCCAGCAGCTTAAGGGCTAGCAGAGTACTCCAAGAGACCCAGTACTTC | CASSLRASRVLQETQYF | . | TRBV7-8 | . | TRBJ2-5
TGTGCCAGCAGCGACTATCTTGGGACAAACACTGAAGCTTTCTTT | CASSDYLGTNTEAFF | . | TRBV7-3 | . | TRBJ1-1
TGTGCTAGTGGTTTGGTACAGTTAGGGGACTATGGCTACACCTTC | CASGLVQLGDYGYTF | few | TRBV12-5 | . | TRBJ1-2
TGTGCCAGCCGCGACAGGGGCCCCGTTGGGTCCCAGCATTTT | CASRDRGPVGSQHF | . | TRBV6-5 | TRBD1 | TRBJ1-5
TGTGCCAGCAGTTTAACCTCGACAGGGGACTACGAGCAGTACTTC | CASSLTSTGDYEQYF | . | TRBV28 | TRBD1 | TRBJ2-7
TGTGCCAGCAGCTTAGCGACAGTCACTGAAGCTTTCTTT | CASSLATVTEAFF | . | TRBV11-1 | . | TRBJ1-1
TGTGCCAGCAGCTTAACGGCGGGACTAGCTGACAATGAGCAGTTCTTC | CASSLTAGLADNEQFF | . | TRBV7-3 | TRBD2 | TRBJ2-1
TGTGCCAGCAGTTCCGACTATGGCTACACCTTC | CASSSDYGYTF | few | TRBV28 | . | TRBJ1-2
TGTGTCAGCAGCGACCGGGGGTCCAATAATTCACCCCTCCACTTT | CVSSDRGSNNSPLHF | . | TRBV2 | . | TRBJ1-6
TGTGCCAGCAGACTGGACAGTTCGATGAACACTGAAGCTTTCTTT | CASRLDSSMNTEAFF | . | TRBV6-5 | . | TRBJ1-1
TGCGCCAGCAGCTTGGATCTGTCGGACAGCCCCTCGGCGAGAAAACTGTTTTTT | CASSLDLSDSPSARKLFF | . | TRBV5-1 | . | TRBJ1-4
TGTGCCTGGAGCCTTATACTCTCCACAGGGGGCTCTCGTGGAACTAATGAAAAACTGTTTTTT | CAWSLILSTGGSRGTNEKLFF | . | TRBV30 | TRBD1 | TRBJ1-4
TGTGCCAGCTCACCATCAACAGGGGGCAACACTGAAGCTTTCTTT | CASSPSTGGNTEAFF | . | TRBV18 | TRBD1 | TRBJ1-1
TGTGCCAGCAGCATAGACCGGGACTGGCAGTTCTTC | CASSIDRDWQFF | . | TRBV11-2 | . | TRBJ2-1
TGTGCCAGCAGCTTAGCGGTTGGCGGGAAGAGCGAGCAGTACTTC | CASSLAVGGKSEQYF | . | TRBV7-9 | . | TRBJ2-7
TGTGCCAGCTCTCATGGGGCGTCCTACAATGAGCAGTTCTTC | CASSHGASYNEQFF | . | TRBV7-9 | . | TRBJ2-1
TGTGCCAGCAGTCCGGACAGGGGGAATTCACCCCTCCACTTT | CASSPDRGNSPLHF | . | TRBV6-5 | TRBD1 | TRBJ1-6
TGTGCCAGCTCACCAGGAGGCGGGGTCGTCACTGAAGCTTTCTTT | CASSPGGGVVTEAFF | . | TRBV18 | . | TRBJ1-1
TGTGCCAGCAGCTCTGGACAGGGGGTGACTGAAGCTTTCTTT | CASSSGQGVTEAFF | . | TRBV9 | TRBD1 | TRBJ1-1
TGTGCCAGCAGTTTATCGTGGCAGCGGCTTTCCTACGAGCAGTACTTC | CASSLSWQRLSYEQYF | once | TRBV27 | . | TRBJ2-7
TGCGCCAGCAGCTTGGCACAGCAAGAGACCCAGTACTTC | CASSLAQQETQYF | . | TRBV5-1 | . | TRBJ2-5
TGTGCCTGGCGACAGGGGGTGGATCAGCCCCAGCATTTT | CAWRQGVDQPQHF | . | TRBV30 | TRBD1 | TRBJ1-5
TGTGCTAGTGGTCCAGGGACAGGGACCTACGAGCAGTACTTC | CASGPGTGTYEQYF | . | TRBV12-5 | TRBD1 | TRBJ2-7
TGTGCCAGTAGTATTCAATTTGTCGGACAGAAGAACACTGAAGCTTTCTTT | CASSIQFVGQKNTEAFF | . | TRBV19 | . | TRBJ1-1
TGTGCCAGCAGTGAGGCGGGGATTAACACCGGGGAGCTGTTTTTT | CASSEAGINTGELFF | . | TRBV25-1 | . | TRBJ2-2
TGCAGCGTTGAACGGGGACAGGGGCGTAACTATGGCTACACCTTC | CSVERGQGRNYGYTF | . | TRBV29-1 | TRBD1 | TRBJ1-2
TGTGCCAGCAGCTGGACAGGGGGCAGGCCTAATGAGCAGTTCTTC | CASSWTGGRPNEQFF | . | TRBV5-6 | TRBD1 | TRBJ2-1
TGCAGTGCTAGGGGAGGGGCCGAGCAGTACTTC | CSARGGAEQYF | . | TRBV20-1 | TRBD2 | TRBJ2-7
TGTGCCAGCAGCTTTGGCCGGGAGGGCAAGACCGGGGAGCTGTTTTTT | CASSFGREGKTGELFF | . | TRBV7-9 | TRBD2 | TRBJ2-2
TGTGCCAGCTCATTAAGACGTTCGGGGCAAGAGACCCAGTACTTC | CASSLRRSGQETQYF | . | TRBV18 | . | TRBJ2-5
TGTGCCAGCAGTGGAGGACAGAATCCACCCCTCCACTTT | CASSGGQNPPLHF | few | TRBV2 | . | TRBJ1-6
TGTGCCAGCAAAATCCGGGACAAGTATGGCTACACCTTC | CASKIRDKYGYTF | . | TRBV5-8 | . | TRBJ1-2
TGTGCCAGCAGCCAAGAAGAGGGAGCGGATACGCAGTATTTT | CASSQEEGADTQYF | . | TRBV4-2 | . | TRBJ2-3
TGTGCCAGCAGTTTATCGGTCCCCGCCTTACACACAGATACGCAGTATTTT | CASSLSVPALHTDTQYF | . | TRBV27 | . | TRBJ2-3
TGCGCCAGCAGCCAAGAGAGCTCCCCAAACTACGAGCAGTACTTC | CASSQESSPNYEQYF | . | TRBV4-3 | . | TRBJ2-7